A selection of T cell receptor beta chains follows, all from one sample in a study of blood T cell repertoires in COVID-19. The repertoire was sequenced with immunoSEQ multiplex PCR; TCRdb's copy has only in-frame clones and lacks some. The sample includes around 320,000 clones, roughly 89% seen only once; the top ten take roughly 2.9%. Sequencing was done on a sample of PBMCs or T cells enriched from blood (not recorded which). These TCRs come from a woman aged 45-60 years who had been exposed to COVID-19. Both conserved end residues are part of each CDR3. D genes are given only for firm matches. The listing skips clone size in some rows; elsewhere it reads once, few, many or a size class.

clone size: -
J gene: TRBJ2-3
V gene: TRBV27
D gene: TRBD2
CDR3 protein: CASSLGLAGGRLGTDTQYF
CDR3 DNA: TGTGCCAGCAGTCTCGGACTAGCGGGGGGGCGGTTGGGAACAGATACGCAGTATTTT

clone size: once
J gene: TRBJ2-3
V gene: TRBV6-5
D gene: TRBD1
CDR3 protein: CASRKGQGSTDTQYF
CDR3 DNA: TGTGCCAGCAGAAAGGGACAGGGGAGCACAGATACGCAGTATTTT

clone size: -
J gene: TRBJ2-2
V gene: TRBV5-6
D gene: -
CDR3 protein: CASSLGQTNTGELFF
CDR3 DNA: TGTGCCAGCAGCTTGGGACAGACGAACACCGGGGAGCTGTTTTTT

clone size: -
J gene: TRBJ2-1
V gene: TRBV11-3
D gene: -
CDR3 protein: CASSLFSGSGDEQFF
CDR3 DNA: TGTGCCAGCAGCTTATTTTCGGGGTCTGGGGATGAGCAGTTCTTC

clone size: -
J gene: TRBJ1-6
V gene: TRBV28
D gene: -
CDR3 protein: CASSFPRSGGLGSPLHF
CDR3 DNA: TGTGCCAGCAGTTTCCCTCGCTCCGGGGGGTTGGGATCACCCCTCCACTTT

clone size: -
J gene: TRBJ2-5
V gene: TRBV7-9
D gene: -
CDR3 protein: CASSLPGGQYYQETQYF
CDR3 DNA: TGTGCCAGCAGCCTTCCTGGCGGACAGTACTACCAAGAGACCCAGTACTTC

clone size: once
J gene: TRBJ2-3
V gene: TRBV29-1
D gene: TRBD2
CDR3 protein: CSVIERGANTDTQYF
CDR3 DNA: TGCAGCGTTATTGAGCGGGGGGCAAACACAGATACGCAGTATTTT

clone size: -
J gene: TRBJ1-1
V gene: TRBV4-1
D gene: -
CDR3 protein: CASVRETGGTEAFF
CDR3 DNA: TGCGCCAGCGTCCGGGAAACGGGGGGCACTGAAGCTTTCTTT

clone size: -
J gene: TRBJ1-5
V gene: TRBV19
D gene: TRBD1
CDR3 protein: CASSARDSGSISPQHF
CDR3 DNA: TGTGCCAGTAGTGCCCGGGACAGCGGGAGCATCAGCCCCCAGCATTTT

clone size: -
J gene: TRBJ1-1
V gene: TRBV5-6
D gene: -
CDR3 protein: CASSLLATEAFF
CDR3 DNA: TGTGCCAGCAGCTTGCTGGCCACTGAAGCTTTCTTT

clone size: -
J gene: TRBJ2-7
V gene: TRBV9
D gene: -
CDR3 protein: CASSVETVSSYEQYF
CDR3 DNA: TGTGCCAGCAGCGTAGAGACAGTGAGCTCCTACGAGCAGTACTTC

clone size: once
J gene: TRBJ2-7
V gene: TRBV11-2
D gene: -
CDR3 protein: CASSPIKWVNRTKDTQYF
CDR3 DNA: TGTGCCAGCAGCCCAATAAAATGGGTAAACAGGACGAAGGATACGCAGTACTTC

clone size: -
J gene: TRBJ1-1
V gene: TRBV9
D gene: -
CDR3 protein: CASSPAGGGSGTEAFF
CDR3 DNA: TGTGCCAGCAGCCCAGCCGGCGGGGGCTCGGGCACTGAAGCTTTCTTT

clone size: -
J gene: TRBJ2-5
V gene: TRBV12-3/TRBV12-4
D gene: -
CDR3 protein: CASSPGRQETQYF
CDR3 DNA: TGTGCCAGCAGTCCCGGGAGACAAGAGACCCAGTACTTC

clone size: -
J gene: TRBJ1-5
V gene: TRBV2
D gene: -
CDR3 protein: CASTLRAGDSNQPQHF
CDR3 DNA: TGTGCCAGCACCCTCCGGGCGGGGGACAGCAATCAGCCCCAGCATTTT

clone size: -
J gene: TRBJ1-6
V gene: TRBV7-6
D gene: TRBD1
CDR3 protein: CASSRTGANSPLHF
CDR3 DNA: TGTGCCAGCAGCCGGACAGGGGCTAATTCACCCCTCCACTTT

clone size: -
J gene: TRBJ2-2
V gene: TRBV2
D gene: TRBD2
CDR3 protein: CASRETSGGAGELFF
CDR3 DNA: TGTGCCAGCAGGGAGACTAGCGGGGGGGCCGGGGAGCTGTTTTTT